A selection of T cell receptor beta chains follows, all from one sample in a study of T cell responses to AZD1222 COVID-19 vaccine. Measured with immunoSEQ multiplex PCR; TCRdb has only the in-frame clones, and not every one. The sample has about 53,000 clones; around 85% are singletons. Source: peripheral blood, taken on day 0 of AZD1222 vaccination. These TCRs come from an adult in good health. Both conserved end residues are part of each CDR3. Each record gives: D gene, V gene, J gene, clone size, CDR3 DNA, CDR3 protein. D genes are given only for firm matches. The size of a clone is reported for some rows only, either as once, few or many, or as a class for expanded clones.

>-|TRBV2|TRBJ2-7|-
TGTGCCAGCAGTAGGACACCCGGCTACGAGCAGTACTTC
CASSRTPGYEQYF
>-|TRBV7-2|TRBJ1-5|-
TGTGCCAGCACCGATGACCCTACTGGGGGGCCCCAGCATTTT
CASTDDPTGGPQHF
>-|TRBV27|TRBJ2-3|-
TGTGCCAGCAGTTTATCCGGTCGGGGCCTTCAGGGGCCAAACACAGATACGCAGTATTTT
CASSLSGRGLQGPNTDTQYF
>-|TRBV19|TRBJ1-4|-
TGTGCCAGTAGTATTTCCCGGACAACTAATGAAAAACTGTTTTTT
CASSISRTTNEKLFF
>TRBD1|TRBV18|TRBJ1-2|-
TGTGCCAGCTCACCGGGAGACAGGGGTCGGGGCTACACCTTC
CASSPGDRGRGYTF
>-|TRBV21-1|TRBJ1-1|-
TGTGCCAGCAGCCCTGGACAGGGTAGCACTGAAGCTTTCTTT
CASSPGQGSTEAFF
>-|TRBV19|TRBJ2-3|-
TGTGCCAGTGCCCTTAGCACAGATACGCAGTATTTT
CASALSTDTQYF
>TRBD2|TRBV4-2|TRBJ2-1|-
TGTGCCAGCAGCCCTAGGGACTACCTAAAGCCCACCGAAAGCTCCTACAATGAGCAGTTCTTC
CASSPRDYLKPTESSYNEQFF
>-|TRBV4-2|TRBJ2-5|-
TGTGCCAGCAGCCAAGCCAGCGGGGAGACCCAGTACTTC
CASSQASGETQYF
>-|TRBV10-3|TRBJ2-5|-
TGTGCCATCAGTGAGTCCGGGACCCAGTACTTC
CAISESGTQYF
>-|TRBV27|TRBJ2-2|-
TGTGCCAGCAGTTTATCTGCGGAGAACCAAGCGAACACCGGGGAGCTGTTTTTT
CASSLSAENQANTGELFF
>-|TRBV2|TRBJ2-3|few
TGTGCCAGCGCTGGGGGGCTCAGCACAGATACGCAGTATTTT
CASAGGLSTDTQYF
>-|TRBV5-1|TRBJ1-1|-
TGCGCCAGCAGCAGGGACCGAGGCGCGGTGGTCGCTTTCTTT
CASSRDRGAVVAFF
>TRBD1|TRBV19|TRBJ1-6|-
TGTGCCAGTAGTAGCCAACAGACAGGGGATTCACCCCTCCACTTT
CASSSQQTGDSPLHF
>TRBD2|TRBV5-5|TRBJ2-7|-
TGTGCCAGCAGCTTTGGGGGGAGGGCCGTGTACGAGCAGTACTTC
CASSFGGRAVYEQYF
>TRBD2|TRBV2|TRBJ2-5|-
TGTGCCAGCAGTTTCGGGAGGGCCGCGGGGGAGACCCAGTACTTC
CASSFGRAAGETQYF
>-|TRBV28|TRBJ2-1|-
TGTGCCAGCAGTTTATTAGGGATGAGGGATGAGCAGTTCTTC
CASSLLGMRDEQFF
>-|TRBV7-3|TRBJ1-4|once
TGTGCCAGCAGCTTAGTCGAGGGGGAAAAACTGTTTTTT
CASSLVEGEKLFF
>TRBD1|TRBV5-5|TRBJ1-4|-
TGTGCCAGCAGCCCAACAGGGGGCGGGGAAAAACTGTTTTTT
CASSPTGGGEKLFF
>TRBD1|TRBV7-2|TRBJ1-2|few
TGTGCCAGCAGCTTAGACCCCCGGGACAGGGTGTATGGCTACACCTTC
CASSLDPRDRVYGYTF
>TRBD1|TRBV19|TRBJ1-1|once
TGTGCCAGTAGTATGGGACAGGAGACTGAAGCTTTCTTT
CASSMGQETEAFF
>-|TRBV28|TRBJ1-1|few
TGTGCCAGCAAGGGGTTTCTTAACACTGAAGCTTTCTTT
CASKGFLNTEAFF
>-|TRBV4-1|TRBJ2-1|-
TGCGCCAGCAGCCAATTAAGTAGCGGTGTGACCTACAATGAGCAGTTCTTC
CASSQLSSGVTYNEQFF
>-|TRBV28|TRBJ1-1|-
TGTGCCAGTGGGGTTGCCCTCCTCGCCACTGAAGCTTTCTTT
CASGVALLATEAFF
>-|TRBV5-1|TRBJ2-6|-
TGCGCCAGCAGTTCCGGACAGACCTCTGGGGCCAACGTCCTGACTTTC
CASSSGQTSGANVLTF
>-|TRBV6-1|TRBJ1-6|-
TGTGCCAGCAGTGAATATTCTGGAAATTCACCCCTCCACTTT
CASSEYSGNSPLHF
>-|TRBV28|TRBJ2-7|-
TGTGCCAGCAGTTTAAACGAGGGGGAGGGTTACGAGCAGTACTTC
CASSLNEGEGYEQYF
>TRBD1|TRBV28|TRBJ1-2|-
TGTGCCAGCAGCACTCAGACAGGGACCCTTGATGGCTACACCTTC
CASSTQTGTLDGYTF
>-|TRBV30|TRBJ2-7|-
TGTGCCTGGAGTCCCACAGGGAGAGAGCAGTACTTC
CAWSPTGREQYF
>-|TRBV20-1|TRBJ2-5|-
TGCAGTGCTAGTGGGCAACTGGAGACCCAGTACTTC
CSASGQLETQYF
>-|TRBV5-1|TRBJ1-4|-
TGCGCCAGCAGCACCGGGAAGTCTAATGAAAAACTGTTTTTT
CASSTGKSNEKLFF
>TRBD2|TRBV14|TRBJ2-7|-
TGTGCCAGCAGCACCCTGGGATTTGCGGGGACTAGCGGTCCAAACGAGCAGTACTTC
CASSTLGFAGTSGPNEQYF
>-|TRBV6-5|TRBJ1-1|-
TGTGCCAGCAGCGACGCATCGAACACTGAAGCTTTCTTT
CASSDASNTEAFF
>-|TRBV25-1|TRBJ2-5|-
TGTGCCAGCACCAACTACGGCCAAGAGACCCAGTACTTC
CASTNYGQETQYF
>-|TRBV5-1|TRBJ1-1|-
TGCGCCAGCAGCCTCATCCCCGAGAACACTGAAGCTTTCTTT
CASSLIPENTEAFF
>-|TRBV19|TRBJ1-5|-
TGTGCCAGTACCTCTAGGTTGGAGTCTGTTGGCCAGCCCCAGCATTTT
CASTSRLESVGQPQHF
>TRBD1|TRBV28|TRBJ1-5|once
TGTGCCAGCAGTTTTGAGACAGGGGAAGATAGCAATCAGCCCCAGCATTTT
CASSFETGEDSNQPQHF
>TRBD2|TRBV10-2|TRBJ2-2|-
TGCGCCAGCTCCCAGACTAGCCCAAACACCGGGGAGCTGTTTTTT
CASSQTSPNTGELFF
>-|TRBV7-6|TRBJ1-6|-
TGTGCCAGCAGCCCCGGGGCAGGCAATTCACCCCTCCACTTT
CASSPGAGNSPLHF
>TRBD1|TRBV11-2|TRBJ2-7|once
TGTGCCAGCAGCTCCTCACAGGGGCAGTTCTACGAGCAGTACTTC
CASSSSQGQFYEQYF
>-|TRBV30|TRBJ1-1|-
TGTGCCTCACGCCCGGGGAACACTGAAGCTTTCTTT
CASRPGNTEAFF
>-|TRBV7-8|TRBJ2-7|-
TGTGCCAGCAGCTTAGACGCAGGCTACGAGCAGTACTTC
CASSLDAGYEQYF
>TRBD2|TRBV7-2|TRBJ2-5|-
TGTGCCAGCAGCTTAGCGGGAGTAGCGGGAGTCGAGACCCAGTACTTC
CASSLAGVAGVETQYF
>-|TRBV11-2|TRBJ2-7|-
TGTGCCAGCAGCCTTGCCGATTGGTATAGCTCCTACGAGCAGTACTTC
CASSLADWYSSYEQYF
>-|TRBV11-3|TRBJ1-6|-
TGTGCCAGCAGCTTAGATCGCGTCGGGCGAAGAGAGTTTAATTCACCCCTCCACTTT
CASSLDRVGRREFNSPLHF
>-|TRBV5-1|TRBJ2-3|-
TGCGCCAGCAGCTTGGCCTCGATAGAAGCGGATACGCAGTATTTT
CASSLASIEADTQYF
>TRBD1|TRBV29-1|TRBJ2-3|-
TGCAGCGTGTGGGACAGAAACACAGATACGCAGTATTTT
CSVWDRNTDTQYF
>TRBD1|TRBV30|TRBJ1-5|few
TGTGCCTGGGGGACAGGGGGCTTTCAGCCCCAGCATTTT
CAWGTGGFQPQHF
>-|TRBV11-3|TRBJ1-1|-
TGTGCCAGCAGCTTAGATAGGAGACAAATGAACACTGAAGCTTTCTTT
CASSLDRRQMNTEAFF
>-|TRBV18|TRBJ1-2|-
TGTGCCAGCTCACCAACGAGAGCTGAGATCTATGGCTACACCTTC
CASSPTRAEIYGYTF
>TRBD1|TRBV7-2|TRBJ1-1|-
TGTGCCAGCAGCCGGGGGGGACAGGGACTACCTGAAGCTTTCTTT
CASSRGGQGLPEAFF
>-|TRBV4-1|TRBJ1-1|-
TGCGCCAGCAGCCAGGGGCCAACCGGACGTCAGAACACTGAAGCTTTCTTT
CASSQGPTGRQNTEAFF
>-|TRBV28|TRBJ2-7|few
TGTGCCAGCAGTGAGGGACCCCGCCACGAGCAGTACTTC
CASSEGPRHEQYF
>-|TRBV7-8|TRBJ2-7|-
TGTGCCAGCAGCTTACTCGGCGGAGAGTCCTACGAGCAGTACTTC
CASSLLGGESYEQYF